This TCR beta chain was retrieved from a study of T cell changes during pregnancy in multiple sclerosis. Libraries were prepared by immunoSEQ multiplex PCR; TCRdb keeps only in-frame clonotypes and omits some of them. In the table there are fewer than 90,000 clones, approximately 95% of which are singletons. The CDR3 length is 13 residues. V dropped 4 bases and J dropped 2 bases, with 10 bases sitting between them. Germline V CDR1 and CDR2: SGHRS, YFSETQ. The TCR sequence derives from a female donor in good health, enrolled as a control in a pregnancy study. J is TRBJ2-7 and V is TRBV5-1; D is perhaps TRBD2 (5 bases). The starting material was peripheral blood, obtained after pregnancy. The CDR3 here is CASSPGSPYEQYF. In nucleotides, the CDR3 is TGCGCCAGCAGCCCGGGATCCCCCTACGAGCAGTACTTC.